This T cell receptor (beta chain) is from a study of T-cell memory formation after mild COVID-19. Study results and limitations: Clones contracting day 15 to 85 were balanced CD4/CD8; later expanders leaned CD4+. That cross-reactive memory joined was suggested by some responding clones appearing in pre-infection memory.

TCRdb reprocessed the 5' RACE reads with MiXCR, giving one entry per CDR3 protein. Of 350,000 to 450,000 distinct CDR3 sequences listed, roughly 20% are singletons. The sample holds a few counts of this clonotype. Its antigen is not known. The CDR3 spans 14 residues. Germline-derived CDR1 and CDR2 are DFQATT and SNEGSKA (reference sequence). The trim removed 3 bases at V and 3 bases at J, leaving 4 bases unmatched. Sequenced: PBMCs or a T cell subset sorted from them (not recorded which). The TCR was taken from an adult woman who had mild COVID-19 (a few samples of this study predate the infection). Cell type and time point are not known. V and J are TRBV20-1 and TRBJ2-2; 7 nucleotides line up with TRBD2. In nucleotides, the CDR3 is TGCAGTGCTAGCGGGGGGAAATACACCGGGGAGCTGTTTTTT. This codes for CSASGGKYTGELFF.